This T cell receptor (beta chain) was profiled in a study of blood T cell repertoires in COVID-19. Generated by immunoSEQ multiplex PCR, the TCRdb table keeps only in-frame clones and is missing some. Here the sample spans some 42,000 clones, roughly 87% being singletons. J lost 5 bases, V lost 5 bases, and 21 bases had no gene match. This CDR3 has 20 residues. In germline, CDR1 is LNHDA, CDR2 SQIVND (reference sequence). Sequenced material: peripheral blood. This clonotype was sampled from a human donor in a cohort sampled during active COVID-19. The V gene is TRBV19, the J gene TRBJ2-2; 9 nucleotides align to TRBD1. The CDR3 DNA sequence: TGTGCCAGTAGTCTATCCGGGACAGGGACCTCAAGGGGAAAGACCGGGGAGCTGTTTTTT. This sequence encodes CASSLSGTGTSRGKTGELFF.